This TCR beta chain was obtained from a study of T cells in Graves' hyperthyroidism and ophthalmopathy. Amplified regions were TCR beta CDR3 sequences from RNA transcripts. First-round RT-PCR targeting the TCR CDR3 was performed with the HTBI primer set. TCRdb used MiXCR to reprocess the multiplex PCR reads, holding one entry per CDR3 protein. The sample comprises around 300,000 distinct CDR3 sequences, roughly an eighth of which are singletons, and under 8% rests with the top ten. The sequenced material came from blood. This TCR was sampled from a woman in her thirties or forties with Graves' hyperthyroidism.

This CDR3 reads CASSSPGYSSTQYF. CDR3 bases: TGTGCCAGCAGCTCACCGGGCTATTCGAGTACGCAGTATTTT. The chain uses TRBV7-2 and TRBJ2-3; D unclear. This CDR3 is 14 amino acids long. Germline V CDR1 and CDR2: SGHTA, FQGNSA. V was cut by 4 bases and J by 8 bases, with 16 bases left in between.